This T cell receptor (beta chain) appears in the sequencing data of a study of OX40 agonist ivuxolimab in advanced cancers. Study at large: Patients were 82.7% male with ages about 20 to 79, mean approximately 55.

Points on this clone: Its antigen remains unknown.

Whole-study findings and limits: Which antigen the expanded peripheral T cells recognized is unknown. Some patients without response likewise showed low normalized clonal expansion. Partial responders receiving 0.1-3.0 mg/kg showed among the lowest clonal expansion.

The CDR3 has 18 amino acids. The germline V and J ends were trimmed by 5 bases and 4 bases, with 26 bases remaining between them. Per the germline V gene, CDR1 is SGHAT and CDR2 is FQNNGV. Assay: immunoSEQ multiplex PCR; the TCRdb copy retains only in-frame clones and omits some. There are tens of thousands of clones in the sample; 81% occur only once, and 1% lies in the top ten. The TCR sequence derives from an adult with an advanced solid tumor such as melanoma, head and neck, liver or kidney cancer. This chain joins TRBV11-2 and TRBJ1-2; no clear D. The sequencing used CD4+ or CD8+ T cells sorted from blood, collected in a trial of the OX40 agonist ivuxolimab. DNA for the CDR3: TGTGCCAGCAGCCCAAGGCCACGGCGTTCGGCGACGTTCTATGGCTACACCTTC. This translates into CASSPRPRRSATFYGYTF. Using reference TRBV11-2 and TRBJ1-2 for the parts outside the CDR3, the full variable domain is EAGVAQSPRYKIIEKRQSVAFWCNPISGHATLYWYQQILGQGPKLLIQFQNNGVVDDSQLPKDRFSAERLKGVDSTLKIQPAKLEDSAVYLCASSPRPRRSATFYGYTFGSGTRLTVV.